A selection of T cell receptor beta chains follows, all from one sample in a study of blood T cells in healthy people across ages. TCRdb passed the 5' RACE reads through MiXCR, listing each CDR3 protein once. In the table there are 870,000 or so distinct CDR3 sequences, about 30% of which are singletons. The material sequenced was blood. These receptors were obtained from a woman of 80 years or more in good health. The conserved cysteine and the conserved F or W are not part of the CDR3 here.

TRBV27	TRBJ2-3	ASSKRGGMSDTQY
TRBV4-1	TRBJ2-7	ASSQDPSGRAYEQY
TRBV9	TRBJ2-3	ASSVSSGSTDTQY
TRBV29-1	TRBJ2-5	SVSGETQY
TRBV5-1	TRBJ1-1	ASSTTGRLNTEAF
TRBV20-1	TRBJ1-1	SARGTVGNTEAF
TRBV5-8	TRBJ2-7	ASSRDRGRTYEQY
TRBV6-2/TRBV6-3	TRBJ1-2	ASSQNLHYGYT
TRBV5-1	TRBJ1-1	ASSWGTGSTEAF
TRBV12-3/TRBV12-4	TRBJ2-4	ASSLSRGAVYNEQY
TRBV7-6	TRBJ1-2	ASSAAQGAGRLGYT
TRBV14	TRBJ1-2	ASSQGNGYT
TRBV20-1	TRBJ1-2	SAQDKTTYRGYT
TRBV10-3	TRBJ1-1	AISSEGGTEAF
TRBV7-2	TRBJ2-1	ASRKPGGYNEQF
TRBV20-1	TRBJ2-4	SARTSGTGIQY
TRBV5-1	TRBJ1-2	ASSLSEGSRGYT
TRBV5-1	TRBJ1-1	ASSSLGVLLNTEAF
TRBV11-2	TRBJ2-1	ASRPATSGYNEQF
TRBV3-1	TRBJ2-5	ASSSTLRAGDQETQY
TRBV7-2	TRBJ1-2	ASSPRGDSGSPYGYT
TRBV12-3/TRBV12-4	TRBJ1-4	ASSIGGATNEKLF
TRBV21-1	TRBJ2-5	ASSKSPSVSGSDLETQY
TRBV12-3/TRBV12-4	TRBJ2-3	ASSLAGLAVEY
TRBV19	TRBJ2-3	ASSIWKAGARTDTQY
TRBV27	TRBJ1-1	ASSLNPGPMNTEAF
TRBV10-3	TRBJ1-3	AISGSLGKTIY
TRBV12-3/TRBV12-4	TRBJ1-1	ASSHGGHTEAF
TRBV29-1	TRBJ2-7	SVTGLAGSSYEQY
TRBV29-1	TRBJ2-2	SVSRDGLDGELF
TRBV7-2	TRBJ1-2	ASSLAGVANYGYT
TRBV5-5	TRBJ2-7	ASSQLAIGDGQY
TRBV29-1	TRBJ2-3	SVEGGSGGAWRTQY
TRBV27	NA	ASSMYRTGLTYNEQY
TRBV7-2	TRBJ2-5	ASSLGGKTQY
TRBV12-3/TRBV12-4	TRBJ2-5	ASSRAGRGAGETQY
TRBV7-2	TRBJ2-6	ASSTRQKFLSGANVLT
TRBV27	TRBJ1-2	ASKGGTGLTYGYT
TRBV6-2/TRBV6-3	TRBJ1-2	ASSYWTGDYGYT
TRBV20-1	TRBJ2-3	SALRFAGITDTQY
TRBV11-2	TRBJ2-1	ASSSPSGVQRYYNEQF
TRBV20-1	TRBJ1-2	SASDLRGVNYGYT
TRBV6-1	TRBJ1-2	ASSRQNYGYT
TRBV27	TRBJ1-4	ATRTGGSEKLF
TRBV20-1	TRBJ1-5	SARRDSDQPQH
TRBV19	TRBJ1-2	ASSNRAYGYT
TRBV29-1	TRBJ1-2	SVMTGEGYT
TRBV19	TRBJ2-3	ASSIYRTGNTDTQY